This is a list of T cell receptor beta chains from one sample in a study of blood T cell repertoires in COVID-19. Repertoires were generated with immunoSEQ multiplex PCR, while TCRdb's copy carries only in-frame clones and drops some. The sample lists about 130,000 clones, approximately 85% occurring once. What was sequenced was peripheral blood. The source of these receptors is a human donor in a cohort sampled during active COVID-19. Each CDR3 is given with its conserved first and last residue. Each record gives: J gene, D gene, V gene, clone size, CDR3 DNA, CDR3 protein. D genes are given only for firm matches. Some rows have no size entry. The others give once, few or many, or a class for an expanded clone.

j_gene: TRBJ2-3
d_gene: TRBD1
v_gene: TRBV13
abundance: once
CDR3nt: TGTGCCAGCAGCGAGCGGACAGGGTTAGATACGCAGTATTTT
CDR3aa: CASSERTGLDTQYF

j_gene: TRBJ2-4
d_gene: NA
v_gene: TRBV18
abundance: NA
CDR3nt: TGTGCCAGCTCACCACTCACAGGGAAGGGTTTAGCCAAAAACATTCAGTACTTC
CDR3aa: CASSPLTGKGLAKNIQYF

j_gene: TRBJ2-5
d_gene: TRBD1
v_gene: TRBV27
abundance: NA
CDR3nt: TGTGCCAGCAGTCACACAGGGGTCTCAGAGACCCAGTACTTC
CDR3aa: CASSHTGVSETQYF

j_gene: TRBJ1-3
d_gene: TRBD1
v_gene: TRBV4-3
abundance: NA
CDR3nt: TGCGCCAGCAGCCAAGATTGGACAGGGGTGACAGGAAACACCATATATTTT
CDR3aa: CASSQDWTGVTGNTIYF

j_gene: TRBJ2-3
d_gene: NA
v_gene: TRBV7-8
abundance: NA
CDR3nt: TGTGCCAGCAGCCTAAGAATACAGGGCGGCACAGATACGCAGTATTTT
CDR3aa: CASSLRIQGGTDTQYF

j_gene: TRBJ1-2
d_gene: TRBD1
v_gene: TRBV6-5
abundance: NA
CDR3nt: TGTGCCAGCAGTTACACCCGGCAGGGGGTCTATGGCTACACCTTC
CDR3aa: CASSYTRQGVYGYTF

j_gene: TRBJ2-7
d_gene: TRBD2
v_gene: TRBV7-9
abundance: NA
CDR3nt: TGTGCCAGCAGCGAATTAGCGGGGTCTTCCTACGAGCAGTACTTC
CDR3aa: CASSELAGSSYEQYF

j_gene: TRBJ2-3
d_gene: NA
v_gene: TRBV4-2
abundance: NA
CDR3nt: TGTGCCAGCAGCCAAGCTGCGCGGCAAGGCGATACGCAGTATTTT
CDR3aa: CASSQAARQGDTQYF

j_gene: TRBJ1-1
d_gene: NA
v_gene: TRBV19
abundance: NA
CDR3nt: TGTGCCAGTAGTCCCCTAAAAACGGGAGGTCAGTATCAAGACACTGAAGCTTTCTTT
CDR3aa: CASSPLKTGGQYQDTEAFF

j_gene: TRBJ2-5
d_gene: TRBD2
v_gene: TRBV10-2
abundance: NA
CDR3nt: TGCGCCAGCGGGGGGGGACTAGCGGGAGAAGAGACCCAGTACTTC
CDR3aa: CASGGGLAGEETQYF

j_gene: TRBJ2-1
d_gene: TRBD2
v_gene: TRBV5-1
abundance: NA
CDR3nt: TGCGCCAGCAGCTTTCCGGGACTAGCGGGGGCGAACAATGAGCAGTTCTTC
CDR3aa: CASSFPGLAGANNEQFF

j_gene: TRBJ2-3
d_gene: TRBD2
v_gene: TRBV5-1
abundance: NA
CDR3nt: TGCGCCAGCAGGGCTCTAGCGGGAAGCACAGATACGCAGTATTTT
CDR3aa: CASRALAGSTDTQYF

j_gene: TRBJ1-5
d_gene: NA
v_gene: TRBV19
abundance: once
CDR3nt: TGTGCCAGTATCCAATGGGGGGGCAATCAGCCCCAGCATTTT
CDR3aa: CASIQWGGNQPQHF

j_gene: TRBJ2-1
d_gene: TRBD1
v_gene: TRBV7-3
abundance: NA
CDR3nt: TGTGCCAGCAGCTCCGGACAGGGGGCGCGATATGAGCAGTTCTTC
CDR3aa: CASSSGQGARYEQFF

j_gene: TRBJ1-5
d_gene: TRBD1
v_gene: TRBV7-2
abundance: NA
CDR3nt: TGTGCCAGCAGCTTAGATACAGGGGGCAATCAGCCCCAGCATTTT
CDR3aa: CASSLDTGGNQPQHF